These 7 T cell receptor beta chains were sequenced from one sample in a study of T cell repertoires in cytomegalovirus infection. TCRdb reprocessed the reads with MiXCR, giving one entry per CDR3 protein. The data show more than 150,000 distinct CDR3 sequences, approximately 20% seen once. Input material: PBMCs. The receptors derive from a human donor in good health (CMV status not recorded). Some clones in this sample may be carry-over from other donors' samples.

The table lists this clonotype with a few counts. This chain links TRBV5-1 with TRBJ1-2, with D uncertain. The CDR3 extends over 13 amino acids. V lost 6 bases and J lost 2, with 11 bases in between. Germline V gene sequence: CDR1 SGHRS, CDR2 YFSETQ. The CDR3 coding sequence is TGCGCCAGCACCGAGGACGGGAACTATGGCTACACCTTC. Translated, it gives CASTEDGNYGYTF.

On this clonotype itself: The junction does not match germline at one end; this may be a read error. The chain recombines TRBV2 with TRBJ2-7; 10 nucleotides agree with TRBD2. Germline V gene data show CDR1 as SNHLY and CDR2 as FYNNEI. The CDR3 is made up of 14 amino acids. The CDR3 sequence: CASREIAGGYVQYF. CDR3 in DNA: TGTGCCAGCAGGGAAATAGCGGGGGGCTACGTGCAGTACTTC.

This clonotype was seen only a few times. The chain joins TRBV7-9 to TRBJ1-5, with D maybe TRBD1 (5 bases). Germline CDR1 reads SEHNR; CDR2 reads FQNEAQ (reference sequence). The CDR3 runs 16 residues. Trimming shortened V by 4 bases and J by 2 bases, and 15 bases separated the two germline ends. CDR3 bases: TGTGCCAGCAGCTCCGGGACCCTGATAGGCAATCAGCCCCAGCATTTT. The encoded protein is CASSSGTLIGNQPQHF.

The rearrangement joins TRBV20-1 to TRBJ2-1, with TRBD2 identical over 12 bases. The CDR3 totals 16 residues. Germline V gene sequence: CDR1 DFQATT, CDR2 SNEGSKA (reference sequence). The junction had 12 bases not matched to a gene; V was cut back by 3 bases and J by 9 bases. In DNA, the CDR3 is TGCAGTGCTAGGGACCCCGGGACTAGCGGGCTCTCTGAGCAGTTCTTC. As protein: CSARDPGTSGLSEQFF.

A note on this clonotype: Since a much larger clone is just one base distant, this may be a read error. CDR3 sequence reads: CASSSRPGLAGAGDQFF. The DNA for the CDR3 is TGTGCCAGCAGCTCCAGACCTGGACTAGCGGGAGCAGGCGATCAGTTCTTC. The chain links TRBV11-3 to TRBJ2-1; 13 nucleotides match TRBD2. This CDR3 is 17 amino acids long. J gave up 13 bases and V 4 bases, and 16 bases lay outside the gene matches. Germline V gene sequence: CDR1 SGHNT, CDR2 YENEEA. Full variable domain (remainder filled in from reference TRBV11-3 and TRBJ2-1): EAGVVQSPRYKIIEKKQPVAFWCNPISGHNTLYWYLQNLGQGPELLIRYENEEAVDDSQLPKDRFSAERLKGVDSTLKIQPAELGDSAVYLCASSSRPGLAGAGDQFFGPGTRLTVL.

The chain has TRBV10-3 and TRBJ1-5, with 7 bases aligning to TRBD1. Looked up from germline, CDR1 is ENHRY and CDR2 is SYGVKD. Trimming took 3 bases from V and 5 from J; bases not matched to a gene: 10. CDR3 length equals 16 residues. CDR3 loop: CAISDRDSERYQPQHF. CDR3 sequence (DNA): TGTGCCATCAGTGATCGGGACAGCGAGAGATATCAGCCCCAGCATTTT.

The rearrangement links TRBV28 to TRBJ2-4; unclear D gene. This CDR3 has 15 amino acids. Trimming removed 7 bases at V and 1 base at J, with 14 bases between. Germline lookup yields CDR1 MDHEN and CDR2 SYDVKM. CDR3 sequence: CASMGRLSAKNIQYF. CDR3 nucleotide sequence: TGTGCCAGCATGGGTAGACTTTCCGCCAAAAACATTCAGTACTTC. Complete variable domain (other parts from reference TRBV28 and TRBJ2-4): DVKVTQSSRYLVKRTGEKVFLECVQDMDHENMFWYRQDPGLGLRLIYFSYDVKMKEKGDIPEGYSVSREKKERFSLILESASTNQTSMYLCASMGRLSAKNIQYFGAGTRLSVL.